This TCR beta chain was identified in a study of blood T cell repertoires in COVID-19. Study as a whole: The study drew acute and convalescent COVID-19 samples from the United States, Italy and Spain. Sample material is recorded as cDNA or gDNA derived from T cells, B-cell-depleted T cells, or PBMCs.

Per the original methods: Cell counts per sample came from amplifying reference gene primers. The data were produced by immunoSEQ multiplex PCR, yet TCRdb's version contains in-frame clones alone and is incomplete. From that table come the V and J calls and clone size; the DNA was used to work out D and trimming. Of 200,000 to 250,000 clones listed, around 89% are singletons. Germline assignment: CDR1 SNHLY and CDR2 FYNNEI. The CDR3 has 14 amino acids. J lost 7 bases, V lost 7 bases, and 13 bases had no gene match. Source material: peripheral blood. This sequence joins TRBV2 and TRBJ2-7, with TRBD2 identical over 7 bases. The clonotype originates from a man between 65 and 79 years old with acute or convalescent COVID-19. CDR3 DNA sequence: TGTGCCAGCATAATTTTAGCGGGCCACGGGGAGCAGTACTTC. Its protein is CASIILAGHGEQYF.